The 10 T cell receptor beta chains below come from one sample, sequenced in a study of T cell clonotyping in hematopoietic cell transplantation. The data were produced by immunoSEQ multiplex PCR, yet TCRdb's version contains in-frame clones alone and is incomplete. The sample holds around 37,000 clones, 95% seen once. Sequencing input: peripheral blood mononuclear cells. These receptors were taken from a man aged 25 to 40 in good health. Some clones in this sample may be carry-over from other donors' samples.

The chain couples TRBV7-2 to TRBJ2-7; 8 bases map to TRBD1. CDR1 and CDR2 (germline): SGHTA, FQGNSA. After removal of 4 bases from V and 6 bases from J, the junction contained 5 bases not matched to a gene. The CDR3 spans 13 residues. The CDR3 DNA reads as TGTGCCAGCAGCTCCTGGACAGGGACCGAGCAGTACTTC. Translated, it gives CASSSWTGTEQYF.

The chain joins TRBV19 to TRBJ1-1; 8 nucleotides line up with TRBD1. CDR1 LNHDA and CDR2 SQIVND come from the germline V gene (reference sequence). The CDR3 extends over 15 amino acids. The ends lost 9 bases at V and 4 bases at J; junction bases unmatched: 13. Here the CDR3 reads CASQQGGAESTEAFF. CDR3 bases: TGTGCCAGCCAACAGGGGGGGGCGGAAAGCACTGAAGCTTTCTTT.

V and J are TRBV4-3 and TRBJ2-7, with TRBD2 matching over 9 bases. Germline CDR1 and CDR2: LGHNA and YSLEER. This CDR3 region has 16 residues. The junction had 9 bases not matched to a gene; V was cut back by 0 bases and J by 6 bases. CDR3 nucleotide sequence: TGCGCCAGCAGCCAAGATCTAGCGGGAAGGTTGGTCGAGCAGTACTTC. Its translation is CASSQDLAGRLVEQYF.

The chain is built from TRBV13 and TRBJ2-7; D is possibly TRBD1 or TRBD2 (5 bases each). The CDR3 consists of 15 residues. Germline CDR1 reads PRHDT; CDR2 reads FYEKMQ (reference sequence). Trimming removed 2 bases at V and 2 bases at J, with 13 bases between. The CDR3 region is CASSLIDGATYEQYF. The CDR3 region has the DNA TGTGCCAGCAGCTTAATAGACGGGGCTACCTACGAGCAGTACTTC.

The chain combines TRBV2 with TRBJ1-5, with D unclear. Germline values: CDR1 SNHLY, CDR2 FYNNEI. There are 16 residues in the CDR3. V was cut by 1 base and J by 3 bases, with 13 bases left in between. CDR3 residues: CASSEGPLAYNQPQHF. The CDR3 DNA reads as TGTGCCAGCAGTGAAGGGCCATTAGCCTACAATCAGCCCCAGCATTTT. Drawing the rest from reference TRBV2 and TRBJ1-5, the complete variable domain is EPEVTQTPSHQVTQMGQEVILRCVPISNHLYFYWYRQILGQKVEFLVSFYNNEISEKSEIFDDQFSVERPDGSNFTLKIRSTKLEDSAMYFCASSEGPLAYNQPQHFGDGTRLSIL.

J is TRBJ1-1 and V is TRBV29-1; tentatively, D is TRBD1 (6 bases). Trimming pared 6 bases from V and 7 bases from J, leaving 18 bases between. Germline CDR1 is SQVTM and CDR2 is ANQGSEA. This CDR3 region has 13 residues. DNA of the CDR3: TGCAGCGTGACCCCGACAGGTACGGGTGAAGCTTTCTTT. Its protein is CSVTPTGTGEAFF.

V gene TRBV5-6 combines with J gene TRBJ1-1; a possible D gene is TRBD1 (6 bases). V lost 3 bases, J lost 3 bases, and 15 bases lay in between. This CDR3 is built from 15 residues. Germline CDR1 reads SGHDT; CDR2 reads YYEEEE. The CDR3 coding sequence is TGTGCCAGCAGCTCCTTAACAGGGTTTGACACTGAAGCTTTCTTT. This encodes CASSSLTGFDTEAFF.

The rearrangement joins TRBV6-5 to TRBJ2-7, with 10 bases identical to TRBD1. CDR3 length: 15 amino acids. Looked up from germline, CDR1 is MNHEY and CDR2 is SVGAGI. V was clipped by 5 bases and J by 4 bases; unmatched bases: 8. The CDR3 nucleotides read TGTGCCAGCAGTCCCGGGACAGGGGTTAGTTACGAGCAGTACTTC. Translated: CASSPGTGVSYEQYF.

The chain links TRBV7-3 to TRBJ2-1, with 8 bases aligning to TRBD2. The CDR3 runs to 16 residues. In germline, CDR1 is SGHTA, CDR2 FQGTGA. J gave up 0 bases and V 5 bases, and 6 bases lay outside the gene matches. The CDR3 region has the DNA TGTGCCAGCAGCGCCACCGGGACTAGCTCCTACAATGAGCAGTTCTTC. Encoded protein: CASSATGTSSYNEQFF.

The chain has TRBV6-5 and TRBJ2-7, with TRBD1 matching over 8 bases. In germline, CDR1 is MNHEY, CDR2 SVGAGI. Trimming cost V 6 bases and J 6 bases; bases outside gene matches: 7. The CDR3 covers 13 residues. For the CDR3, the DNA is TGTGCCAGCAGAGCCCCAGGGGGCTCCGAGCAGTACTTC. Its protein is CASRAPGGSEQYF.